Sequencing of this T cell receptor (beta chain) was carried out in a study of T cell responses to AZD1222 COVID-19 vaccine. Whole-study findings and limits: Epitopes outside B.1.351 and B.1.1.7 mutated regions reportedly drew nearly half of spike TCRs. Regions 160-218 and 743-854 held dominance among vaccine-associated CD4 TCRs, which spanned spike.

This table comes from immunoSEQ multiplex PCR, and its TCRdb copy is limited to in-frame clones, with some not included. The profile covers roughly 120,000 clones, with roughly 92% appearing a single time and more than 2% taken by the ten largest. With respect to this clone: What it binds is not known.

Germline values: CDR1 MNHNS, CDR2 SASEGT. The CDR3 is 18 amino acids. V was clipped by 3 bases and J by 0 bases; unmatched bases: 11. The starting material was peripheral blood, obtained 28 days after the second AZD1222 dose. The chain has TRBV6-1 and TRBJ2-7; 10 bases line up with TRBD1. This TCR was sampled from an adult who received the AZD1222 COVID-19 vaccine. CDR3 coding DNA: TGTGCCAGCAGTGAGCAACTCGGGACAGGGGCCAACTCCTACGAGCAGTACTTC. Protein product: CASSEQLGTGANSYEQYF.